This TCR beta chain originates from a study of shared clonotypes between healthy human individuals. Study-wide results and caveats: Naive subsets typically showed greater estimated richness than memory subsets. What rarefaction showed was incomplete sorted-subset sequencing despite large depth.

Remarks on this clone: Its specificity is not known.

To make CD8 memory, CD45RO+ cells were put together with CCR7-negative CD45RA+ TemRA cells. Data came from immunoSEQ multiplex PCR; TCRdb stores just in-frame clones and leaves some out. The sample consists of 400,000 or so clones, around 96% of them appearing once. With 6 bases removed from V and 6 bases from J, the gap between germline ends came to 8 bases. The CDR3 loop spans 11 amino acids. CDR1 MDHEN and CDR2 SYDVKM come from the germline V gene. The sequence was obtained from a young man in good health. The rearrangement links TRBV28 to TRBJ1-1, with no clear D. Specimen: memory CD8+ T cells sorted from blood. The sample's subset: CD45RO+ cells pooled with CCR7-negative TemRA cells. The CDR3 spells CASSGVSEAFF. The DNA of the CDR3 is TGTGCCAGCAGCGGCGTTTCTGAAGCTTTCTTT.